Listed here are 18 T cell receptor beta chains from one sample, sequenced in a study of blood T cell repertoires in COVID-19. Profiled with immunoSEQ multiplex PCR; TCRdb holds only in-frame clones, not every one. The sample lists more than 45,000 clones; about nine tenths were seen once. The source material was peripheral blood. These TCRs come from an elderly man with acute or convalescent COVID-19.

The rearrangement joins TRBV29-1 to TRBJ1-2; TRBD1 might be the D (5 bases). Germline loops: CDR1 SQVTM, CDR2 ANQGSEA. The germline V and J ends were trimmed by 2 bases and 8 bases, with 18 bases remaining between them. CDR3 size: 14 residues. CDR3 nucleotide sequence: TGCAGCGTTGAACAAGGGGCTGGGGAAGGGGGCTACACCTTC. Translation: CSVEQGAGEGGYTF.

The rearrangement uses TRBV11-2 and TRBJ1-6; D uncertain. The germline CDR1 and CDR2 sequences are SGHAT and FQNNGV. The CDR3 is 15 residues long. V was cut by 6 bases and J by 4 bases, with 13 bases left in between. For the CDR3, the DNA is TGTGCCAGCAGGGATGGAAGAGGGTATAATTCACCCCTCCACTTT. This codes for CASRDGRGYNSPLHF.

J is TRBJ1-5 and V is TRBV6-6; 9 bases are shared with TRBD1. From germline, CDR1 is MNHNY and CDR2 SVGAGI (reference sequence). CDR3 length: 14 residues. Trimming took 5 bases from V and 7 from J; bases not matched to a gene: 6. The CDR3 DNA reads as TGTGCCAGCAGTACCACAGGGGGCGAACAGCCCCAGCATTTT. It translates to CASSTTGGEQPQHF.

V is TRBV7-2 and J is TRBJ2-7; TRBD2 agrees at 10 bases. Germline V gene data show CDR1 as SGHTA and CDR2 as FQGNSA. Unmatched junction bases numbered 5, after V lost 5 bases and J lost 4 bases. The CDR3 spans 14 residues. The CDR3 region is CASSISGGQYEQYF. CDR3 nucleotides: TGTGCCAGCAGCATTAGCGGGGGGCAATACGAGCAGTACTTC.

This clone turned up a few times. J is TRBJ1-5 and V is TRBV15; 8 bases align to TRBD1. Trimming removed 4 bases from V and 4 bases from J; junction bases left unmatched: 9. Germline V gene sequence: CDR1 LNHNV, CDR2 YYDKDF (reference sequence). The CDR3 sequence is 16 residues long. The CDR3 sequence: CATSTARRTGNQPQHF. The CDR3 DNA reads TGTGCCACCAGCACCGCTCGGCGGACAGGGAATCAGCCCCAGCATTTT.

CDR3: CASSSGLVGANTGELFF. The CDR3 bases are TGTGCCAGCAGCTCGGGACTAGTCGGCGCGAACACCGGGGAGCTGTTTTTT. This chain uses TRBV5-6 with TRBJ2-2, with TRBD2 matching over 8 bases. Trimming cost V 3 bases and J 0 bases; bases outside gene matches: 7. CDR3 length equals 17 residues. CDR1 and CDR2 from the germline V gene are SGHDT and YYEEEE.

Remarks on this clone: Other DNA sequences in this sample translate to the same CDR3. For the CDR3, the DNA is TGTGCCACCAGTGAGGGAGATCAGCCCCAGCATTTT. Translation gives CATSEGDQPQHF. J is TRBJ1-5 and V is TRBV24-1; unclear D gene. Trimming pared 4 bases from V and 5 bases from J, leaving 5 bases between. The CDR3 contains 12 residues. Germline CDR1 KGHDR, CDR2 SFDVKD.

The CDR3 DNA sequence: TGTGCCAGCAGTGACCCGACTAGCAGAGGCGAGACCCAGTACTTC. Translating gives CASSDPTSRGETQYF. The chain is built from TRBV25-1 and TRBJ2-5; TRBD2 aligns across 7 bases. Germline V CDR1 and CDR2: MGHDK, SYGVNS. The CDR3 runs 15 residues. Trimming cost V 3 bases and J 5 bases; bases outside gene matches: 9.

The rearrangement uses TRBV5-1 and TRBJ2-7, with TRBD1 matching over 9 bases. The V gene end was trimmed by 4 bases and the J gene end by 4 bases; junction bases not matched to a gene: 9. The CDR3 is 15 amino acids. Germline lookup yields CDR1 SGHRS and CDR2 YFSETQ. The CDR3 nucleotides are TGCGCCAGCAGCCCCACAATGACAGGGGGATACGAGCAGTACTTC. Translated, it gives CASSPTMTGGYEQYF.

The CDR3 region is CASSYGPDSYGYTF. The CDR3 DNA follows: TGCGCCAGCAGTTACGGACCCGACAGCTATGGCTACACCTTC. The chain couples TRBV10-2 to TRBJ1-2, with TRBD1 as a possible D gene (5 bases). Trimming stripped 5 bases from V and 4 bases from J, with 14 bases between. The CDR3 has 14 residues. Germline V gene data show CDR1 as WSHSY and CDR2 as SAAADI.

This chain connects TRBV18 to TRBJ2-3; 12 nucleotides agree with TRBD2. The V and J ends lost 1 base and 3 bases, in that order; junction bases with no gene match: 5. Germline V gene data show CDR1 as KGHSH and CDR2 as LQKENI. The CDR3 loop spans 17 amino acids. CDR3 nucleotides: TGTGCCAGCTCACCACAGCCTAGCGGGGGGGTGACAGATACGCAGTATTTT. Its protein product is CASSPQPSGGVTDTQYF.

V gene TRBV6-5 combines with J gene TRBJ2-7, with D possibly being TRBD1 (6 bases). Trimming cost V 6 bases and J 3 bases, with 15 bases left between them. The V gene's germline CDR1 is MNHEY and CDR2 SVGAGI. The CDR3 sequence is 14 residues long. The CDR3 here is CASSGGQRFYEQYF. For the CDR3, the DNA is TGTGCCAGCAGCGGTGGACAGCGCTTCTACGAGCAGTACTTC.

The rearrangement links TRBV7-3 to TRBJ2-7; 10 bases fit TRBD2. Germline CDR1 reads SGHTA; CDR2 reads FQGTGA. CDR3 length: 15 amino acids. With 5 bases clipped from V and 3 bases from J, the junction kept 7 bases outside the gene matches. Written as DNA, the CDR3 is TGTGCCAGCAGCCTGGGTAGCGGGGGGATCTACGAGCAGTACTTC. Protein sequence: CASSLGSGGIYEQYF.

In DNA form, the CDR3 reads TGTGCCAGAAGTTCGCGGCGACGAATGAACACTGAAGCTTTCTTT. Its protein is CARSSRRRMNTEAFF. The genes are TRBV5-3 and TRBJ1-1; D gene uncertain. TRBV5-3 is classed as an ORF, of uncertain function. Trimming removed 5 bases from V and 0 bases from J, with 14 bases in between. The CDR3 sequence is 15 residues long.

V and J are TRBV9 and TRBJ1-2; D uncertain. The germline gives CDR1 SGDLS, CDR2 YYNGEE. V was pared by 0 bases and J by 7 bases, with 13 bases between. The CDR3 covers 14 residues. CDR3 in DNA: TGTGCCAGCAGCGTAGAAGCGAGGGTCAGTGGCTACACCTTC. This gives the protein CASSVEARVSGYTF.

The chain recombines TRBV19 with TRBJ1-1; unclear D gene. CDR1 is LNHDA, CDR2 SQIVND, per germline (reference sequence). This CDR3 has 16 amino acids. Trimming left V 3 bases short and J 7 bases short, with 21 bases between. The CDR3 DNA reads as TGTGCCAGTAGTATGGGTAGGGAGGGCAGGAGAAGTGAAGCTTTCTTT. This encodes CASSMGREGRRSEAFF.

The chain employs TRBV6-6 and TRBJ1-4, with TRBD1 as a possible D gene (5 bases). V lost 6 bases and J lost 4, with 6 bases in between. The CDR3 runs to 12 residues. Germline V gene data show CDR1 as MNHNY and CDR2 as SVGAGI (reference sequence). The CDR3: CASRTVNEKLFF. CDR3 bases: TGTGCCAGCAGGACAGTTAATGAAAAACTGTTTTTT.

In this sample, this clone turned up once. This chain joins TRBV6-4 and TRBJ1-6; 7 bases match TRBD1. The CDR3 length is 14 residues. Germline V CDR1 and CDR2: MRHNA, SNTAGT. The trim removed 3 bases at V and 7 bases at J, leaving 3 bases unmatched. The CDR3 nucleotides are TGTGCCAGCAGTGAATCACAGGGGAATTCACCCCTCCACTTT. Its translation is CASSESQGNSPLHF.